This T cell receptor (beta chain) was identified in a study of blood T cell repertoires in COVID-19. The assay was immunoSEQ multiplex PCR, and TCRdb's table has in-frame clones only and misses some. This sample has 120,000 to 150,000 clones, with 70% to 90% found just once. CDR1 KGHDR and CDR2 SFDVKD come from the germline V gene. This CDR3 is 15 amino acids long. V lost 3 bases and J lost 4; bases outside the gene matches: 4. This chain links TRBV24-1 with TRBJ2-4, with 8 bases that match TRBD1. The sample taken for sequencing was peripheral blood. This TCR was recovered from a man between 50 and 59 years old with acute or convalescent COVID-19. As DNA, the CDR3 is TGTGCCACCAGTGATCCCAGGGACAGGAAAAACATTCAGTACTTC. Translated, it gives CATSDPRDRKNIQYF.